This T cell receptor beta chain derives from a study of T cell changes during pregnancy in multiple sclerosis. Method: immunoSEQ multiplex PCR; TCRdb's copy keeps in-frame clones and lacks some. The profile shows 47,000 or so clones, about 90% of them singletons. CDR1 is GTSNPN, CDR2 SVGIG, per germline (reference sequence). Trimming shortened V by 0 bases and J by 7 bases, and 19 bases separated the two germline ends. This CDR3 spans 15 amino acids. The rearrangement uses TRBV30 and TRBJ2-7, with D tentatively TRBD1 (5 bases). The receptor's source is a female donor with multiple sclerosis, enrolled in a pregnancy study. Material: peripheral blood, obtained in the first trimester of pregnancy. The CDR3 bases are TGTGCCTGGAGTGTACCGGACAACTGGGTCCAAGAGCAGTACTTC. This codes for CAWSVPDNWVQEQYF. Full variable domain (outside the CDR3, taken from reference TRBV30 and TRBJ2-7): SQTIHQWPATLVQPVGSPLSLECTVEGTSNPNLYWYRQAAGRGLQLLFYSVGIGQISSEVPQNLSASRPQDRQFILSSKKLLLSDSGFYLCAWSVPDNWVQEQYFGPGTRLTVT.